Sequencing of this TCR beta chain was carried out in a study of T cells in localized non-small cell lung cancer (dated by TCRdb to the early 2020s). Study-level background: T cell repertoires of some 240 early-stage NSCLC patients were analyzed, with tumors being compared against uninvolved tumor-adjacent lungs. The mean age of the NSCLC patients was about 70 years, with 130 or so men and around 99 women. The cohort was made up of around 220 treatment-naive NSCLC patients whose localized lung tumors had been resected.

In its sample, this clone was seen a few times. Its recognized antigen is unknown. Per-nucleotide qualities are absent, and no much larger clonotype sits a single base away. At diagnosis, peripheral blood, uninvolved tumor-adjacent lung and tumor were collected and stored as a combination of fresh-frozen and FFPE material. For TCR repertoire profiling, blood samples were analyzed as peripheral blood mononuclear cells. TCR beta CDR3 regions were sequenced from DNA using the immunoSEQ Assay. The authors processed their data as follows. To compute T cell density, TCR beta template counts were normalized to usable DNA, which was estimated by amplifying housekeeping genes. The preseqR package was used to estimate richness by extrapolating to 400,000 templates for PBMC samples and to 120,000 templates for tissue samples. Clonality was calculated as one minus Pielou's evenness. Tissue-enriched TCRs were identified through differential abundance testing performed on productive amino-acid clonotypes, with a minimum total count of 5 and an alpha of 0.1. The Jaccard Index and the Morisita Overlap Index were used to quantify repertoire overlap between compartments. GLIPH grouped TCR beta CDR3s together with public tetramer-defined viral CDR3s, and a viral motif had to include at least three viral sequences and also show V-gene enrichment. Sourced from immuneACCESS, this table was stored by TCRdb with only in-frame sequences that have V and J called. A share of the clones is absent; for the studies checked, an unresolved V gene accounts for under half, and the remainder has no known explanation. V, J and clone size reflect that table, while D and trimming were determined from the DNA. Across this sample there are tens of thousands of clones, with approximately 88% seen only once. Clones ranked in the top ten supply roughly 15% of the sample.

The V and J ends are trimmed by 1 base and 2 bases, leaving 18 bases between them. According to the germline V gene, CDR1 reads SGHDT and CDR2 reads YYEEEE. Taken from cysteine to phenylalanine, the CDR3 has 17 residues. The kept DNA is CDR3 alone, 51 bases in frame from the first base. What the research found in general, with its limitations: A median of roughly 60 of the top 100 tumor clones were detected in paired uninvolved adjacent lung, and 28 of these tumor clones were also found among the top 100 clones of the paired uninvolved adjacent lung. Because multi-region sequencing of the tumors was not done, intratumor heterogeneity could not be ruled out. Uninvolved tumor-adjacent lung showed the highest T cell clonality, higher than tumor, which suggests more focused antigenic responses in the uninvolved tumor-adjacent lung. Longer overall survival was associated with higher T cell density in blood, whereas shorter survival was associated with higher clonality in adjacent lung. Since the design was exploratory, TCR variables were selected using unadjusted p-values with no false-discovery rate correction.

The sample here was peripheral blood, taken before any cancer treatment. The chain is made from TRBV5-6 and TRBJ1-2; perhaps TRBD1 is the D gene, with 6 bases matching. The TCR was taken from a man aged 35-69 years with stage I squamous cell lung carcinoma. The CDR3 has the sequence CASSLLRGTRQNYGYTF. In nucleotides, the sequence is TGTGCCAGCAGCTTGCTTAGAGGGACAAGGCAGAACTATGGCTACACCTTC.